Below, 16 T cell receptor beta chains from the same sample are listed, as sequenced in a study of control samples from healthy donors and cancer patients. Measured with immunoSEQ multiplex PCR; TCRdb has only the in-frame clones, and not every one. The sample consists of 100,000 to 150,000 clones, around 90% of them appearing once. Sequences were obtained from blood. The receptors were gathered from a man aged 18 to 29 in good health.

The chain combines TRBV9 with TRBJ1-1; D gene ambiguous. Deletions cut 0 bases from V and 0 bases from J, with 9 bases between. This CDR3 has 15 amino acids. Germline lookup yields CDR1 SGDLS and CDR2 YYNGEE. The CDR3, as DNA: TGTGCCAGCAGCGTAGACTCTCCCGTGAACACTGAAGCTTTCTTT. It translates to CASSVDSPVNTEAFF.

The chain links TRBV5-1 to TRBJ1-2; tentative D call: TRBD1 (6 bases). V was pared by 3 bases and J by 3 bases, with 15 bases between. The germline gives CDR1 SGHRS, CDR2 YFSETQ. The CDR3 is 15 amino acids. This CDR3 reads CASSSEGGLDYGYTF. The CDR3, as DNA: TGCGCCAGCAGCTCGGAGGGGGGGCTGGACTATGGCTACACCTTC.

The chain couples TRBV10-1 to TRBJ2-3; 9 positions agree with TRBD2. The CDR3 consists of 16 residues. V was clipped by 0 bases and J by 5 bases; unmatched bases: 6. CDR1 is WNHNN, CDR2 SYGVQD, per germline (reference sequence). DNA for the CDR3: TGCGCCAGCAGTGAGTCGACTAGCGGTGGTGGAGATACGCAGTATTTT. Translating it yields CASSESTSGGGDTQYF.

The chain employs TRBV5-6 and TRBJ1-2; a weak D match, TRBD1 (5 bases). The CDR3 spans 15 residues. V was shortened by 0 bases and J by 0 bases, with 9 bases between the two germline ends. In germline, CDR1 is SGHDT, CDR2 YYEEEE. The CDR3 region has the DNA TGTGCCAGCAGCTTGGCAGCAGGGTCTAACTATGGCTACACCTTC. This codes for CASSLAAGSNYGYTF.

The chain combines TRBV7-9 with TRBJ1-1; perhaps TRBD1 as D (5 bases). Germline CDR1 is SEHNR and CDR2 is FQNEAQ (reference sequence). There are 15 residues in the CDR3. V was cut by 5 bases and J by 4 bases, with 17 bases left in between. CDR3: CASSPTGAGSTEAFF. Written as DNA, the CDR3 is TGTGCCAGCAGCCCTACTGGGGCAGGGTCCACTGAAGCTTTCTTT.

This chain connects TRBV7-9 to TRBJ2-7, with 10 bases that match TRBD2. The CDR3 has 15 residues. J gave up 5 bases and V 5 bases, and 9 bases lay outside the gene matches. Germline assignment: CDR1 SEHNR and CDR2 FQNEAQ (reference sequence). The CDR3 loop is CASSLGGTSADEQYV. CDR3 nucleotides: TGTGCCAGCAGCCTTGGCGGGACTAGCGCCGACGAGCAGTACGTC.

The chain recombines TRBV6-6 with TRBJ1-2, with D tentatively TRBD1 (6 bases). The V and J ends lost 5 bases and 6 bases respectively, with 10 bases between them. The V gene's germline CDR1 is MNHNY and CDR2 SVGAGI (reference sequence). There are 12 residues in the CDR3. The CDR3 region has the DNA TGTGCCAGCAGTGGGGGCCTGCATGGCTACACCTTC. It encodes CASSGGLHGYTF.

This clone showed up just a few times. This chain uses TRBV28 with TRBJ2-5; 7 nucleotides align to TRBD1. This CDR3 comprises 14 residues. Per the germline V gene, CDR1 is MDHEN and CDR2 is SYDVKM. Trimming at V came to 3 bases and at J to 5 bases, leaving 6 bases not matched to a gene. This CDR3 reads CASSFLQGWETQYF. In DNA, the CDR3 is TGTGCCAGCAGTTTCTTACAGGGGTGGGAGACCCAGTACTTC.

The rearrangement joins TRBV28 to TRBJ2-2; a possible D gene is TRBD2 (5 bases). CDR1 is MDHEN, CDR2 SYDVKM, per germline. The CDR3 is 14 residues long. The V and J ends lost 1 base and 8 bases respectively, with 11 bases between them. CDR3 protein: CASSLSGKRGELFF. The CDR3, as DNA: TGTGCCAGCAGTTTATCGGGGAAGCGGGGGGAGCTGTTTTTT.

The J gene is TRBJ1-4, the V gene TRBV18; no firm D call. The V gene lost 4 bases and the J gene lost 0 bases, with 6 bases spanning the gap. The CDR3 runs to 14 residues. Germline loops: CDR1 KGHSH, CDR2 LQKENI. The CDR3 loop reads CASSRGPTNEKLFF. The CDR3 DNA is TGTGCCAGCTCACGTGGGCCAACTAATGAAAAACTGTTTTTT.

V usage is TRBV28 and J usage is TRBJ1-3; no clear D gene. Germline loops: CDR1 MDHEN, CDR2 SYDVKM. V was clipped by 7 bases and J by 3 bases, with 13 bases between them. CDR3 length equals 14 residues. The CDR3 spells CASTEVRDGNTIYF. Here the CDR3 DNA reads TGTGCCAGCACCGAAGTCCGGGATGGAAACACCATATATTTT.

The count of this clone is one. This chain connects TRBV24-1 to TRBJ2-5, with 9 nucleotides matching TRBD2. The V gene's germline CDR1 is KGHDR and CDR2 SFDVKD. Trimming took 1 base from V and 2 from J; bases not matched to a gene: 7. The CDR3 is made up of 17 amino acids. CDR3 in amino acids: CATSDFGVAGDQETQYF. CDR3 sequence (DNA): TGTGCCACCAGTGATTTCGGGGTAGCGGGGGATCAAGAGACCCAGTACTTC.

Written as DNA, the CDR3 is TGTGCCAGCTCACCACCTTCACGGGGCCCGAACACTGAAGCTTTCTTT. It is translated as CASSPPSRGPNTEAFF. This chain uses TRBV18 with TRBJ1-1; D is perhaps TRBD1 (5 bases). Germline CDR1 and CDR2: KGHSH and LQKENI. This CDR3 is 16 amino acids long. Trimming removed 0 bases from V and 1 base from J, with 12 bases in between.

This chain joins TRBV4-2 and TRBJ2-5; tentative D call: TRBD2 (6 bases). Trimming took off 4 bases at V and 4 bases at J, with 13 bases between the two ends. Germline CDR1 is LGHNA and CDR2 is YNFKEQ. The CDR3 contains 14 residues. The CDR3 protein is CASSRDSGGETQYF. The CDR3 region has the DNA TGTGCCAGCAGCCGGGACTCAGGAGGAGAGACCCAGTACTTC.

The chain has TRBV6-1 and TRBJ1-1, with D perhaps matching TRBD1 (5 bases). This CDR3 has 14 amino acids. With 1 base removed from V and 12 bases from J, the gap between germline ends came to 18 bases. Germline assignment: CDR1 MNHNS and CDR2 SASEGT. CDR3 sequence reads: CASSEGGSRAGTFF. Written as DNA, the CDR3 is TGTGCCAGCAGTGAAGGAGGGTCCAGGGCGGGAACTTTCTTT.

The chain employs TRBV11-3 and TRBJ2-2; D not certain. The germline V gene encodes CDR1 SGHNT and CDR2 YENEEA. With 0 bases removed from V and 6 bases from J, the gap between germline ends came to 5 bases. The CDR3 totals 13 residues. CDR3: CASSLDLAGELFF. CDR3 bases: TGTGCCAGCAGCTTAGACCTCGCCGGGGAGCTGTTTTTT.